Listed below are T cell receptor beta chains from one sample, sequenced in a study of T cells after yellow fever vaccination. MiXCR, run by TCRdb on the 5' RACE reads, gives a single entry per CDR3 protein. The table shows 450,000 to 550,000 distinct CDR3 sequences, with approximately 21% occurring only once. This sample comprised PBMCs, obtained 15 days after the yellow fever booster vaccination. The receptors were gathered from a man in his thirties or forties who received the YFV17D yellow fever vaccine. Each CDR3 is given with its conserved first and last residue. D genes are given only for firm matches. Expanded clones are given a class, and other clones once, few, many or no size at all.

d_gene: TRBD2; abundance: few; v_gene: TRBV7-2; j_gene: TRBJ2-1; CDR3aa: CASSRSSGSMDEQFF; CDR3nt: TGTGCCAGCAGCCGATCTAGCGGGAGTATGGATGAGCAGTTCTTC
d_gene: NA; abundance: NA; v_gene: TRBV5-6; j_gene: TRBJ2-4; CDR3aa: CASSPAGGTHDRIQYF; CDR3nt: TGTGCCAGCAGCCCCGCCGGGGGGACCCACGACAGGATTCAGTACTTC
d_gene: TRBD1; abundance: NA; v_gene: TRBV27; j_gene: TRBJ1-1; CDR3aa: CASRRQGIRMNTEAFF; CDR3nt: TGTGCCAGCAGACGACAGGGGATAAGGATGAACACTGAAGCTTTCTTT
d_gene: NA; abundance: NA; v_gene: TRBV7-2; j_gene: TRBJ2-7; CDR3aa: CASSFAGTDNYEQYF; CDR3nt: TGTGCCAGCAGCTTCGCCGGGACGGATAACTACGAGCAGTACTTC
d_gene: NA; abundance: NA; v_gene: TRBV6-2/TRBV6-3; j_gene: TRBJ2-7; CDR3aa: CASSYVAVYEQYF; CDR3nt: TGTGCCAGCAGTTACGTAGCGGTCTACGAGCAGTACTTC
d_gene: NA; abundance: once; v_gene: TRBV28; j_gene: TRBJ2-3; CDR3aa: CASRTFPGRPGRPSWRDTQYF; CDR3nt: TGTGCCAGCAGAACCTTCCCCGGACGACCGGGACGACCCAGCTGGAGAGATACGCAGTATTTT
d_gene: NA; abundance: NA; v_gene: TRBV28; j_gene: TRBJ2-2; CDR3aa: CASSLFGATGELFF; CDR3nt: TGTGCCAGCAGTTTGTTCGGTGCGACCGGGGAGCTGTTTTTT
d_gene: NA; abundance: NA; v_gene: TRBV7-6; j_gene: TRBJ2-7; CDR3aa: CASSPGRGVYEQYF; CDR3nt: TGTGCCAGCAGCCCCGGACGAGGCGTCTACGAGCAGTACTTC
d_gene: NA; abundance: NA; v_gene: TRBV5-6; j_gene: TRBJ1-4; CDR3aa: CASSRRWELTGKLFF; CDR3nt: TGTGCCAGCAGCAGGCGGTGGGAACTTACTGGAAAACTGTTTTTT
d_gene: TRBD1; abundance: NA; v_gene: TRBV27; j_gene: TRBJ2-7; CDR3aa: CASSYGQGYYEQYF; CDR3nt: TGTGCCAGCAGTTATGGACAGGGGTACTACGAGCAGTACTTC
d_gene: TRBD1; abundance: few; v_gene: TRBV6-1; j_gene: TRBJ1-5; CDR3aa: CASDRGINQPQHF; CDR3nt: TGTGCCAGTGACAGGGGTATTAATCAGCCCCAGCATTTT
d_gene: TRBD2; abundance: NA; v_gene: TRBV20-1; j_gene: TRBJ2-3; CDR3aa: CSAGAGKDTQYF; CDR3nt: TGCAGTGCCGGAGCGGGAAAAGATACGCAGTATTTT
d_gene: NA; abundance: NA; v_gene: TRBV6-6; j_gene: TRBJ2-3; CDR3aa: CASGGPQYF; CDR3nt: TGTGCCAGCGGAGGACCGCAGTATTTT
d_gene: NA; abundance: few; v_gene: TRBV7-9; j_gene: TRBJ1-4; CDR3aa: CASSLGQTNEKLFF; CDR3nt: TGTGCCAGCAGCTTAGGCCAGACTAATGAAAAACTGTTTTTT
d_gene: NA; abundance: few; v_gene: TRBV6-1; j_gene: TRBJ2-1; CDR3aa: CASKGTGRAAYNEQFF; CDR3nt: TGTGCCAGCAAGGGGACGGGCCGGGCGGCCTACAATGAGCAGTTCTTC
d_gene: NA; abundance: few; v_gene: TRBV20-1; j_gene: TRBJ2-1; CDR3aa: CSALLTDFNEQFF; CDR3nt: TGCAGTGCTCTACTGACCGACTTCAATGAGCAGTTCTTC
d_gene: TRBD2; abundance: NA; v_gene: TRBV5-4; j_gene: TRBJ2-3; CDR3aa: CASSLRVAGFLTDTQYF; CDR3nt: TGTGCCAGCAGCTTGAGGGTAGCGGGATTCTTAACAGATACGCAGTATTTT
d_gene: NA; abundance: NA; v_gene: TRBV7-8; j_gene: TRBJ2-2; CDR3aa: CASSLYSSVNTGELFF; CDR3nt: TGTGCCAGCAGCCTCTATTCGTCCGTGAACACCGGGGAGCTGTTTTTT
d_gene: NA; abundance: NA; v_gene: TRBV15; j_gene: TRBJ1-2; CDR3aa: CATGRGSFGYTF; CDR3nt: TGTGCCACCGGCCGCGGGTCTTTTGGCTACACCTTC
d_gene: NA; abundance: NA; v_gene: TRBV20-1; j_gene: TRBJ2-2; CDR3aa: CSATDAPNTGELFF; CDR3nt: TGCAGTGCTACAGACGCACCGAACACCGGGGAGCTGTTTTTT
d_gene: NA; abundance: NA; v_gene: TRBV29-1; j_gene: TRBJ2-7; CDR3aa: CSVRGTSIGGQGYEQYF; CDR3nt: TGCAGCGTTCGTGGGACTAGTATCGGGGGACAGGGCTACGAGCAGTACTTC
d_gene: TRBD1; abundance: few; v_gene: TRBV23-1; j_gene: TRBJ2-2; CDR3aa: CASSQLGQNTGDHRGTGELFF; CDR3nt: TGCGCCAGCAGTCAATTGGGCCAGAACACCGGGGACCACAGGGGGACCGGGGAGCTGTTTTTT
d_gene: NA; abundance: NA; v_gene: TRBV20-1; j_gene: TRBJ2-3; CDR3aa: CSAVSGPWADTQYF; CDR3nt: TGCAGTGCAGTTTCGGGTCCCTGGGCAGATACGCAGTATTTT
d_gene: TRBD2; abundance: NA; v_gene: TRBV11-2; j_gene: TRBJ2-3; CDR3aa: CASSLKYAGTSGSDTQYF; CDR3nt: TGTGCCAGCAGCCTCAAATACGCCGGGACTAGCGGGAGTGATACGCAGTATTTT
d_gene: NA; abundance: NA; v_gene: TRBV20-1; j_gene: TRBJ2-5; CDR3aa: CSATRDTIQETQYF; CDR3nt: TGCAGTGCCACACGGGACACCATCCAAGAGACCCAGTACTTC
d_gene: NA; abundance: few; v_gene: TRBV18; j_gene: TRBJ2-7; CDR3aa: CASSPSWPYEQYF; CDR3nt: TGTGCCAGCTCACCTTCGTGGCCATACGAGCAGTACTTC
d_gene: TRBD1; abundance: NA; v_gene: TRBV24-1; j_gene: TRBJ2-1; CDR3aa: CATSDYGQGGDEQFF; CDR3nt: TGTGCCACCAGTGACTATGGACAGGGAGGTGATGAGCAGTTCTTC